The 29 T cell receptor beta chains presented below share a single source sample, sequenced in a study of post-analysis software for immune sequencing data. Study-wide results and limits: Elevated frequency relative to controls characterized a handful of TRBV segments in patients, TRBV5-6, TRBV5-1 and TRBV20-1 among them.

The authors incorporated unique molecular identifiers into the TCR beta cDNA libraries. TCRdb re-called the PCR reads through MiXCR, storing one row per CDR3 protein. The sample records about 380,000 distinct CDR3 sequences, around 33% being singletons. Antigens of these TCRs are unknown. Sequences were obtained from blood. Every receptor here comes from a girl aged 10-17 years with multiple sclerosis.

The table lists this clonotype with a few counts. V and J are TRBV4-1 and TRBJ2-4; weak D call: TRBD1 (6 bases). The J call may not be correct, given that the DNA end is closer to TRBJ2-7. The CDR3 is 15 residues long. Germline V gene lookup returns CDR1 MGHRA and CDR2 YSYEKL. The chain's CDR3 is CASSYTGTTYYEQYF. For the CDR3, the DNA is TGCGCCAGCAGCTACACCGGGACAACTTACTACGAGCAGTACTTC.

The chain has TRBV12-5 and TRBJ2-1; TRBD1 aligns across 9 bases. V trimming: 4 bases; J trimming: 7 bases; junction bases outside the gene matches: 5. This CDR3 region has 14 residues. Germline CDR1 is LGHNT and CDR2 is FRNRAP. CDR3 protein: CASGWGQGWNEQFF. The CDR3 region has the DNA TGTGCTAGTGGTTGGGGACAGGGTTGGAATGAGCAGTTCTTC.

This clonotype was seen more than once but under ten times. V usage is TRBV9 and J usage is TRBJ2-1; a weak D match, TRBD2 (7 bases). The V gene's germline CDR1 is SGDLS and CDR2 YYNGEE. The CDR3 is 20 amino acids. Trimming left V 5 bases short and J 0 bases short, with 27 bases between. The CDR3: CASSSPGEGGAVSSYNEQFF. CDR3 nucleotide sequence: TGTGCCAGCAGTTCACCCGGGGAGGGGGGGGCAGTAAGCTCCTACAATGAGCAGTTCTTC.

The V call is TRBV7-2, the J call TRBJ2-4; D call uncertain. The CDR3 runs to 14 residues. Germline values: CDR1 SGHTA, CDR2 FQGNSA. The germline V and J ends were trimmed by 1 base and 9 bases, with 13 bases remaining between them. CDR3: CASSLEVGRSIQYF. CDR3 DNA sequence: TGTGCCAGCAGCTTAGAGGTTGGACGAAGCATTCAGTACTTC.

The chain links TRBV11-2 to TRBJ2-5; 7 positions agree with TRBD2. Trimming at V came to 5 bases and at J to 2 bases, leaving 8 bases not matched to a gene. This CDR3 comprises 15 residues. CDR1 and CDR2 from the germline V gene are SGHAT and FQNNGV. CDR3 sequence: CASSAQWGGQETQYF. CDR3 DNA sequence: TGTGCCAGCAGCGCGCAGTGGGGGGGACAAGAGACCCAGTACTTC.

This clonotype has just a few counts. The chain employs TRBV29-1 and TRBJ2-1; TRBD1 matches at 10 bases. Losses at the gene ends were 5 bases for V and 7 bases for J; bases not matched to a gene: 8. This CDR3 has 14 residues. Per germline, CDR1 SQVTM and CDR2 ANQGSEA. CDR3 nucleotides: TGCAGCGTTCAAAGGGACAGGGGCGTGAATGAGCAGTTCTTC. Translating gives CSVQRDRGVNEQFF.

This clonotype was seen only a few times. This chain uses TRBV9 with TRBJ2-3; D ambiguous. The V and J ends lost 3 bases and 1 base respectively, with 9 bases between them. CDR3 size: 14 residues. Germline assignment: CDR1 SGDLS and CDR2 YYNGEE. Written as DNA, the CDR3 is TGTGCCAGCAGCGCCGAGCGAGGCACAGATACGCAGTATTTT. It encodes CASSAERGTDTQYF.

As concerns this clonotype: An end of the junction differs from the germline gene, which may be a read error. The J gene is TRBJ2-3, the V gene TRBV12-3 or TRBV12-4; the match to TRBD2 covers 9 bases. The CDR3 has 16 amino acids. DNA of the CDR3: TGTGCCAGCAGCCCCCAGGGGGGGACTAGCACAGATGCGCAGTATTTT. It encodes CASSPQGGTSTDAQYF.

This sequence joins TRBV5-1 and TRBJ2-1, with TRBD1 matching 7 bases. Per the germline V gene, CDR1 is SGHRS and CDR2 is YFSETQ. CDR3 size: 12 residues. V lost 5 bases, J lost 6 bases, and 2 bases stayed unmatched. Written as DNA, the CDR3 is TGCGCCAGCAGACAGGGGTTCAATGAGCAGTTCTTC. Amino acid sequence: CASRQGFNEQFF.

This clonotype turned up a few times. The chain couples TRBV4-1 to TRBJ1-1; D is possibly TRBD1 (5 bases). The length of the CDR3 is 16 residues. Looked up from germline, CDR1 is MGHRA and CDR2 is YSYEKL. V was shortened by 1 base and J by 0 bases, with 12 bases between the two germline ends. The CDR3 bases are TGCGCCAGCAGCCAAGGCCCAGGGCGCATGAACACTGAAGCTTTCTTT. This encodes CASSQGPGRMNTEAFF.

The chain combines TRBV12-3 or TRBV12-4 with TRBJ1-1; 7 bases fit TRBD1. V was clipped by 3 bases and J by 2 bases; unmatched bases: 9. This CDR3 spans 16 amino acids. The CDR3 is CASSLDPGQPNTEAFF. The DNA of the CDR3 is TGTGCCAGCAGTTTGGACCCGGGACAGCCTAACACTGAAGCTTTCTTT.

V usage is TRBV20-1 and J usage is TRBJ2-7, with D unclear. V lost 3 bases to trimming and J lost 4 bases, with 10 bases between them. The CDR3 is 12 amino acids. Germline V gene lookup returns CDR1 DFQATT and CDR2 SNEGSKA (reference sequence). The DNA of the CDR3 is TGCAGTGCTAGCAACAGACCTTACGAGCAGTACTTC. As protein: CSASNRPYEQYF.

The V call is TRBV7-3, the J call TRBJ1-2; 7 nucleotides match TRBD1. The length of the CDR3 is 15 residues. Germline V gene data show CDR1 as SGHTA and CDR2 as FQGTGA. J lost 3 bases, V lost 0 bases, and 4 bases had no gene match. The CDR3 DNA sequence: TGTGCCAGCAGCTTAACAGGGGGCAGTGACTATGGCTACACCTTC. It specifies CASSLTGGSDYGYTF.

This clonotype has more than one count but fewer than ten. J is TRBJ1-5 and V is TRBV4-3; D gene uncertain. This CDR3 spans 15 amino acids. Deletions cut 1 base from V and 4 bases from J, with 11 bases between. In germline, CDR1 is LGHNA, CDR2 YSLEER. Written as DNA, the CDR3 is TGCGCCAGCAGCCAAGGGCGGGCGGGGAATCAGCCCCAGCATTTT. Protein: CASSQGRAGNQPQHF.

This clonotype was observed a few times. The chain combines TRBV7-2 with TRBJ2-4; D gene ambiguous. Germline V lookup: CDR1 SGHTA, CDR2 FQGNSA. This CDR3 spans 15 amino acids. Trimming removed 2 bases at V and 5 bases at J, with 13 bases between. The CDR3 sequence is CASSLISGRQNIQYF. In DNA, the CDR3 is TGTGCCAGCAGCTTAATTTCCGGACGGCAAAACATTCAGTACTTC.

This clonotype was seen a few times. The chain joins TRBV29-1 to TRBJ2-1, with 11 bases identical to TRBD2. CDR1 and CDR2 (germline): SQVTM, ANQGSEA. The ends lost 7 bases at V and 3 bases at J; junction bases unmatched: 5. CDR3 length equals 14 residues. The CDR3 sequence: CSGVAGGDYNEQFF. The CDR3 nucleotides are TGCAGCGGGGTAGCGGGGGGGGACTACAATGAGCAGTTCTTC.

V gene TRBV29-1 combines with J gene TRBJ2-1, with 12 bases matching TRBD2. Germline values: CDR1 SQVTM, CDR2 ANQGSEA. V lost 6 bases, J lost 4 bases, and 7 bases stayed unmatched. This CDR3 region has 15 residues. The CDR3, as DNA: TGCAGCGTGCCACGGACTAGCGGGACGTACAATGAGCAGTTCTTC. Amino acid sequence: CSVPRTSGTYNEQFF.

There are a few counts of this clonotype. The chain has TRBV11-2 and TRBJ2-1; TRBD2 agrees at 10 bases. Trimming took 4 bases from V and 3 from J; bases not matched to a gene: 9. The V gene's germline CDR1 is SGHAT and CDR2 FQNNGV. This CDR3 contains 17 residues. This CDR3 reads CASSSFEGLASYNEQFF. CDR3 coding DNA: TGTGCCAGCAGCTCCTTCGAGGGACTAGCGAGCTACAATGAGCAGTTCTTC.

This clonotype was observed a handful of times. The rearrangement joins TRBV6-6 to TRBJ2-6; the match to TRBD2 covers 7 bases. The V gene's germline CDR1 is MNHNY and CDR2 SVGAGI (reference sequence). Germline trimming cut 8 bases from V and 2 bases from J; bases unmatched to any gene: 0. The CDR3 spans 13 residues. The CDR3 here is CASGRAGANVLTF. The CDR3 nucleotides read TGTGCCAGCGGGAGGGCTGGGGCCAACGTCCTGACTTTC.

The chain couples TRBV2 to TRBJ2-7; maybe TRBD1 (6 bases). The CDR3 spans 16 residues. V lost 6 bases to trimming and J lost 0 bases, with 18 bases between them. Germline V gene sequence: CDR1 SNHLY, CDR2 FYNNEI. CDR3 sequence (DNA): TGTGCCAGCAGGATAGACAGGACCCCTCTCTCCTACGAGCAGTACTTC. It encodes CASRIDRTPLSYEQYF.

The rearrangement links TRBV10-3 to TRBJ1-2; no clear D. CDR3 size: 15 residues. The germline CDR1 and CDR2 sequences are ENHRY and SYGVKD. Trimming took off 6 bases at V and 8 bases at J, with 22 bases between the two ends. The CDR3 DNA follows: TGTGCCATCAGAAAGGAAGCAGGTGATCGTCGCGGCTACACCTTC. It translates to CAIRKEAGDRRGYTF.

This chain links TRBV27 with TRBJ2-5; D possibly matches TRBD1 or TRBD2 (5 bases each). Germline V gene lookup returns CDR1 MNHEY and CDR2 SMNVEV (reference sequence). The CDR3 is 14 amino acids. Trimming cost V 11 bases and J 4 bases, with 20 bases left between them. CDR3 residues: CAGCRNSGGETQYF. CDR3 sequence (DNA): TGTGCCGGATGCAGGAACTCTGGGGGAGAGACCCAGTACTTC.

Many counts were recorded for this clonotype. V and J are TRBV12-3 or TRBV12-4 and TRBJ1-5, with 7 positions matching TRBD1. J was trimmed by 4 bases and V by 3 bases; bases with no gene match: 0. CDR3 length: 13 amino acids. CDR3 in amino acids: CASSLGQNQPQHF. CDR3 DNA: TGTGCCAGCAGTTTGGGACAGAATCAGCCCCAGCATTTT.

The chain employs TRBV4-1 and TRBJ1-2; 9 nucleotides align to TRBD1. J lost 4 bases, V lost 3 bases, and 6 bases had no gene match. The germline gives CDR1 MGHRA, CDR2 YSYEKL. The CDR3 loop spans 15 amino acids. The CDR3 region is CASSHQGTGLYGYTF. The CDR3 DNA is TGCGCCAGCAGCCACCAAGGGACAGGGCTCTATGGCTACACCTTC.

V usage is TRBV5-1 and J usage is TRBJ2-7, with TRBD1 matching over 10 bases. Germline CDR1 reads SGHRS; CDR2 reads YFSETQ. The CDR3 is 15 amino acids. V dropped 4 bases and J dropped 2; count of bases not matched to a gene: 6. CDR3 in DNA: TGCGCCAGCAGCCCCGGACAGGGGGGAACCTACGAGCAGTACTTC. The encoded protein is CASSPGQGGTYEQYF.

This clonotype came up a few times. The V gene is TRBV6-2 or TRBV6-3, the J gene TRBJ1-2; possibly TRBD1 for D (5 bases). Germline CDR1 and CDR2: MNHEY and SVGEGT. The CDR3 has 15 amino acids. Trimming cost V 7 bases and J 5 bases, with 20 bases left between them. The CDR3 DNA is TGTGCCAGCACCTCTGACAGAGACCCTTGGTATGGCTACACCTTC. Translated, it gives CASTSDRDPWYGYTF.

The chain combines TRBV7-3 with TRBJ2-1; 10 bases match TRBD2. The CDR3 totals 15 residues. Germline lookup yields CDR1 SGHTA and CDR2 FQGTGA. Unmatched junction bases numbered 11, after V lost 5 bases and J lost 10 bases. The DNA for the CDR3 is TGTGCCAGCAGCCAAATAGCGGGGGGCCCCCTAGAGCAGTTCTTC. Its translation: CASSQIAGGPLEQFF.

This clonotype was seen a few times. V usage is TRBV20-1 and J usage is TRBJ2-3; D tentatively reads TRBD1 or TRBD2 (5 bases each). Germline-derived CDR1 and CDR2 are DFQATT and SNEGSKA (reference sequence). The CDR3 runs 14 residues. V lost 6 bases and J lost 1, with 14 bases in between. The CDR3 loop reads CSANPGTRTDTQYF. The CDR3 DNA is TGCAGTGCAAACCCCGGGACCCGCACAGATACGCAGTATTTT.

This clonotype was observed a few times. The CDR3, as DNA: TGCGCCAGCAGTGATGGGAGCGGGGGGATTTTCACAGATACGCAGTATTTT. This encodes CASSDGSGGIFTDTQYF. The chain links TRBV10-2 to TRBJ2-3; TRBD2 matches 9 bases. This CDR3 contains 17 residues. V lost 3 bases, J lost 2 bases, and 9 bases stayed unmatched. Per the germline V gene, CDR1 is WSHSY and CDR2 is SAAADI.